This T cell receptor (beta chain) was recorded in a study of cytomegalovirus exposure and HLA in healthy donors. Findings of the study overall: Later work associated fewer than 20,000 TCR beta sequences with HLA alleles at 0.05 false discovery rate.

With regard to this clone: Its specificity is not known.

This PCR relied on a set of 60 Vbeta primers and 13 Jbeta primers. Here immunoSEQ multiplex PCR was the method, and the copy in TCRdb shows in-frame clones only, minus some. Among about 140,000 clones listed, approximately 73% were seen once. Germline lookup yields CDR1 SGHRS and CDR2 YFSETQ. The CDR3 covers 14 residues. Trimming stripped 4 bases from V and 7 bases from J, with 15 bases between. The sequenced sample was PBMCs. The sequence was obtained from a woman between 35 and 50 years old in good health and CMV-seronegative. The genes are TRBV5-1 and TRBJ2-1, with D maybe TRBD2 (5 bases). Written as DNA, the CDR3 is TGCGCCAGCAGCCCGGAGGCGGCCATAAATGAGCAGTTCTTC. Residues: CASSPEAAINEQFF.